A selection of T cell receptor beta chains follows, all from one sample in a study of blood T cell repertoires in COVID-19. Profiling relied on immunoSEQ multiplex PCR, and the TCRdb table lists in-frame clones only, not all of them. The top ten hold roughly 4.5% of the sample, which has approximately 65,000 clones, 89% seen once. Source material: peripheral blood. The receptors here all came from a woman aged 45-60 years with active COVID-19. Each CDR3 is given with its conserved first and last residue.

J gene: TRBJ2-1; V gene: TRBV11-3; CDR3 protein: CASSNRQGEWSEQFF
J gene: TRBJ2-3; V gene: TRBV7-2; CDR3 protein: CASSASGRLFPADTQYF
J gene: TRBJ2-1; V gene: TRBV19; CDR3 protein: CASRAVGGRASDEQFF
J gene: TRBJ2-3; V gene: TRBV12-5; CDR3 protein: CASGFFRTTSTDTQYF
J gene: TRBJ2-5; V gene: TRBV5-1; CDR3 protein: CASSLDAGLLQETQYF
J gene: TRBJ2-7; V gene: TRBV6-8; CDR3 protein: CASHPAAGALYEQYF
J gene: TRBJ2-7; V gene: TRBV29-1; CDR3 protein: CSALSGEQYF
J gene: TRBJ1-3; V gene: TRBV4-1; CDR3 protein: CASSQVSQFGNTIYF
J gene: TRBJ1-3; V gene: TRBV10-3; CDR3 protein: CAISETGDGGNTIYF
J gene: TRBJ2-3; V gene: TRBV9; CDR3 protein: CASSVGVGGTDTQYF
J gene: TRBJ1-1; V gene: TRBV30; CDR3 protein: CAWSGAREAFF
J gene: TRBJ1-6; V gene: TRBV3-1/TRBV3-2; CDR3 protein: CASSQDVAGNRYSPLHF
J gene: TRBJ1-1; V gene: TRBV7-9; CDR3 protein: CASRPPGTRGTEAFF
J gene: TRBJ2-7; V gene: TRBV9; CDR3 protein: CASAAGAGVYEQYF
J gene: TRBJ2-1; V gene: TRBV5-6; CDR3 protein: CASSLGGRSSYNEQFF
J gene: TRBJ1-5; V gene: TRBV19; CDR3 protein: CASSIEQGSQPQHF
J gene: TRBJ1-2; V gene: TRBV6-5; CDR3 protein: CASSWTGGLGYTF
J gene: TRBJ2-1; V gene: TRBV5-1; CDR3 protein: CASSSEREGEQFF
J gene: TRBJ2-3; V gene: TRBV11-3; CDR3 protein: CASSLTKSFTDTQYF
J gene: TRBJ2-2; V gene: TRBV5-5; CDR3 protein: CASSPQGDRGIGELFF
J gene: TRBJ1-5; V gene: TRBV28; CDR3 protein: CASSPRGYGDQPQHF
J gene: TRBJ2-5; V gene: TRBV4-1; CDR3 protein: CASSQGPPTNQETQYF
J gene: TRBJ2-1; V gene: TRBV29-1; CDR3 protein: CSVGGLGVEQFF
J gene: TRBJ2-2; V gene: TRBV7-3; CDR3 protein: CASSFLRTSGRQGVSTGELFF
J gene: TRBJ2-3; V gene: TRBV3-1/TRBV3-2; CDR3 protein: CASSQGGGYADTQYF
J gene: TRBJ2-7; V gene: TRBV5-1; CDR3 protein: CASSVGTGLKAYEQYF
J gene: TRBJ2-2; V gene: TRBV3-1/TRBV3-2; CDR3 protein: CASSLTGGELFF
J gene: TRBJ2-7; V gene: TRBV30; CDR3 protein: CAWVRSGNYEQYF